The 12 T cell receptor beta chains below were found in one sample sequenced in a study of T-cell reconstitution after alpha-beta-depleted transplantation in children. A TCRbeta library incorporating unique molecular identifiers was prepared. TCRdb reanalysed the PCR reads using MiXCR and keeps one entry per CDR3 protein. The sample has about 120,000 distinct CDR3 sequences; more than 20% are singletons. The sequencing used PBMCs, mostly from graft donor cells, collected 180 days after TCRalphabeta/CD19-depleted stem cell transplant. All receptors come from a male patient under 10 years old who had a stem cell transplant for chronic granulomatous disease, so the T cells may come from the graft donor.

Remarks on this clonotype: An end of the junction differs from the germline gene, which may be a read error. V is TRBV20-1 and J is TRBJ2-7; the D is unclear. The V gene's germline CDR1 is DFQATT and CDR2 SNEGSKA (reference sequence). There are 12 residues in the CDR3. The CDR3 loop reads CSGRPLSYDQYF. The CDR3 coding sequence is TGCAGTGGTAGGCCACTATCCTACGACCAGTACTTC.

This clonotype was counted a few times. CDR3 sequence: CSVESWTGGDYEQYF. In nucleotides, the CDR3 is TGCAGCGTTGAATCCTGGACAGGTGGAGACTACGAGCAGTACTTC. The chain uses TRBV29-1 and TRBJ2-7, with 7 bases lining up with TRBD1. Germline V gene data show CDR1 as SQVTM and CDR2 as ANQGSEA. Trimming at V came to 2 bases and at J to 3 bases, leaving 10 bases not matched to a gene. This CDR3 has 15 residues.

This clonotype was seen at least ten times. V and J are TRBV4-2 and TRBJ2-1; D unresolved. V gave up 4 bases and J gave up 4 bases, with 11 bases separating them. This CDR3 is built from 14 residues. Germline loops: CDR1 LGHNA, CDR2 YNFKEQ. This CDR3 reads CASSPVGLYNEQFF. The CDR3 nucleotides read TGTGCCAGCAGCCCCGTTGGTCTATACAATGAGCAGTTCTTC.

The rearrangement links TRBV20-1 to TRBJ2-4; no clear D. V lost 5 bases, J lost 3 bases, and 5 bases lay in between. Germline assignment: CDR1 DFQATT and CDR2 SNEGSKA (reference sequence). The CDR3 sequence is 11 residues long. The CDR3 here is CSAGRKNIQYF. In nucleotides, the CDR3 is TGCAGTGCTGGGCGCAAAAACATTCAGTACTTC.

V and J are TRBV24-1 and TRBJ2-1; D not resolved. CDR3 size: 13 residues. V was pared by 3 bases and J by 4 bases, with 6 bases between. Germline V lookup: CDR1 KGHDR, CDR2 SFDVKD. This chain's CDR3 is CATSDRAYNEQFF. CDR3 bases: TGTGCCACCAGTGATCGGGCGTACAATGAGCAGTTCTTC.

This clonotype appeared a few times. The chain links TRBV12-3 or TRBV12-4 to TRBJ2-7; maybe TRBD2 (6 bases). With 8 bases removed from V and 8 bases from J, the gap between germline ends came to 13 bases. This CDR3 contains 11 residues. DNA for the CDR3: TGTGCCAGCGGGGACTCAGTCCAGCAGTACTTC. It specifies CASGDSVQQYF.

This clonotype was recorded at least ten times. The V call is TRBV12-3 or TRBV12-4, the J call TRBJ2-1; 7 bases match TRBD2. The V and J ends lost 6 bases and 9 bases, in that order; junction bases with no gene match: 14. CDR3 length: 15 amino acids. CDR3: CASRSSGLADGEQFF. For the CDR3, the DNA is TGTGCCAGCAGGTCGAGTGGGCTAGCGGACGGTGAGCAGTTCTTC.

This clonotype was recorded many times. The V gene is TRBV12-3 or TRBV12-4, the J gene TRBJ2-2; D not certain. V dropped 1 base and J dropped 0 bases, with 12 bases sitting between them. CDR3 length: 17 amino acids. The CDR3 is CASSLGSAFANTGELFF. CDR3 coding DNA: TGTGCCAGCAGTTTAGGGTCTGCATTCGCGAACACCGGGGAGCTGTTTTTT.

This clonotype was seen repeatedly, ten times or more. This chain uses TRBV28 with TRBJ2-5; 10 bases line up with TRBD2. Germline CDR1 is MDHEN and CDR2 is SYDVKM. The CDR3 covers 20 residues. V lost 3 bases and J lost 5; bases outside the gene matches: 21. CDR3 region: CASSFSPGLAASSLRETQYF. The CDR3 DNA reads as TGTGCCAGCAGTTTTTCCCCCGGACTAGCGGCCTCTTCCTTAAGGGAGACCCAGTACTTC.

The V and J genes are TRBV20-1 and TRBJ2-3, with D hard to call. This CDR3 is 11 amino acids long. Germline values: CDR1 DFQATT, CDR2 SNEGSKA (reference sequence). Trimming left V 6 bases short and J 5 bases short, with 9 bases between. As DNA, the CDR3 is TGCAGTGCGATCGCTGGAGATACGCAGTATTTT. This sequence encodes CSAIAGDTQYF.

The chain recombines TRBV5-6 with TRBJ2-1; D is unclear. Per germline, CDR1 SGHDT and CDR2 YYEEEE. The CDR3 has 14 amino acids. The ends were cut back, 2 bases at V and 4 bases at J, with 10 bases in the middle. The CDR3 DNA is TGTGCCAGCAGCTTCACGATACCTTACAATGAGCAGTTCTTC. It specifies CASSFTIPYNEQFF.

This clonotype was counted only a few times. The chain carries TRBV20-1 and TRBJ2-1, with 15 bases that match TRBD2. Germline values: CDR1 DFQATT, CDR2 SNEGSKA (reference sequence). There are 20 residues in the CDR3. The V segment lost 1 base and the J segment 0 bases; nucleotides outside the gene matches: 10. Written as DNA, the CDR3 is TGCAGTGCTAGAGCCTCTCCGGGACTAGCGGGGGGACCCTCCTACAATGAGCAGTTCTTC. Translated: CSARASPGLAGGPSYNEQFF.